The 11 T cell receptor beta chains listed next were all sequenced from one sample in a study of T cell repertoires in cytomegalovirus infection. A single record per CDR3 protein comes from TCRdb applying MiXCR to the reads. Of some 300,000 distinct CDR3 sequences listed, roughly 9.3% were seen once; the top ten hold around 2.4%. Sequenced input: PBMCs. These receptors came from a human donor in good health (CMV status not recorded). Some clones in this sample may be carry-over from other donors' samples.

The chain has TRBV19 and TRBJ1-1; 9 nucleotides match TRBD1. From germline, CDR1 is LNHDA and CDR2 SQIVND (reference sequence). Trimming removed 5 bases from V and 5 bases from J; junction bases left unmatched: 9. The CDR3 covers 15 residues. This CDR3 is CASSSWGQGLTEAFF. CDR3 DNA sequence: TGTGCCAGTAGTTCATGGGGACAGGGCTTAACTGAAGCTTTCTTT.

This clonotype has at least ten counts. The V and J genes are TRBV6-1 and TRBJ2-1, with D unclear. The length of the CDR3 is 12 residues. Trimming took 6 bases from V and 7 from J, leaving 10 bases between them. Germline CDR1 is MNHNS and CDR2 is SASEGT. The CDR3 spells CASSPRNNEQFF. The CDR3 coding sequence is TGTGCCAGCAGCCCAAGGAATAATGAGCAGTTCTTC.

This clonotype occurred a few times. The gene calls are TRBV12-3 or TRBV12-4 and TRBJ2-3, with a tentative D call TRBD1 (5 bases). With 7 bases removed from V and 3 bases from J, the gap between germline ends came to 11 bases. CDR3 length: 13 amino acids. CDR3 loop: CASKGSGTDTQYF. As DNA, the CDR3 is TGTGCCAGCAAGGGATCAGGGACAGATACGCAGTATTTT.

This clonotype occurred many times. J is TRBJ2-1 and V is TRBV7-2, with 11 bases aligning to TRBD2. CDR1 SGHTA and CDR2 FQGNSA come from the germline V gene. The CDR3 contains 16 residues. V lost 4 bases and J lost 2; bases outside the gene matches: 4. The CDR3 sequence: CASSSPTSGTYNEQFF. In DNA form, the CDR3 reads TGTGCCAGCAGCTCCCCGACTAGCGGGACCTACAATGAGCAGTTCTTC.

This clonotype was seen ten or more times. The V and J genes are TRBV6-1 and TRBJ1-2, with D unresolved. CDR3 length: 13 residues. V was trimmed by 5 bases and J by 2 bases, leaving 9 bases between them. CDR1 MNHNS and CDR2 SASEGT come from the germline V gene. CDR3 DNA: TGTGCCAGCAGTCTGACACGAAACTATGGCTACACCTTC. Translated, it gives CASSLTRNYGYTF.

This clonotype was detected only a few times. The chain couples TRBV6-6 to TRBJ1-1; D is ambiguous. Germline CDR1 reads MNHNY; CDR2 reads SVGAGI (reference sequence). The CDR3 extends over 10 amino acids. V lost 6 bases and J lost 11, with 10 bases in between. Here the CDR3 DNA reads TGTGCCAGCAGGAAGGTGGGGGCTTTCTTT. Its translation: CASRKVGAFF.

The CDR3 DNA sequence: TGTGCCACGGGGACAGACGTAAAACTGTTTTTT. Translation gives CATGTDVKLFF. The chain employs TRBV18 and TRBJ1-4; 7 nucleotides agree with TRBD1. This CDR3 spans 11 amino acids. Germline V gene data show CDR1 as KGHSH and CDR2 as LQKENI. Unmatched junction bases numbered 6, after V lost 10 bases and J lost 10 bases.

There are many counts of this clonotype. J is TRBJ2-7 and V is TRBV23-1, with 9 bases identical to TRBD1. TRBV23-1 is given ORF status, its function remaining uncertain. V dropped 4 bases and J dropped 3; count of bases not matched to a gene: 7. The CDR3 has 15 residues. The CDR3 loop reads CASSPKNRGLYEQYV. CDR3 DNA: TGCGCCAGCAGTCCTAAGAACAGGGGGCTCTACGAGCAGTACGTC.

The chain combines TRBV5-5 with TRBJ2-1; no clear D. The CDR3 runs to 14 residues. Germline values: CDR1 SGHKS, CDR2 YYEKEE (reference sequence). The V end was cut by 5 bases, the J end by 1 base, with 10 bases between. The CDR3 DNA reads as TGTGCCAGCAGGGAGACCAATTCCTACAATGAGCAGTTCTTC. Its protein product is CASRETNSYNEQFF.

This clonotype was seen at least ten times. The chain has TRBV28 and TRBJ2-7, with TRBD1 matching 7 bases. Germline assignment: CDR1 MDHEN and CDR2 SYDVKM. V was clipped by 5 bases and J by 3 bases; unmatched bases: 4. CDR3 size: 13 residues. The CDR3 DNA is TGTGCCAGCAGTCCCCGGGACAGCTACGAGCAGTACTTC. Amino acid sequence: CASSPRDSYEQYF.

This chain links TRBV5-1 with TRBJ2-1; 9 bases match TRBD2. The germline CDR1 and CDR2 sequences are SGHRS and YFSETQ. V lost 0 bases, J lost 6 bases, and 7 bases stayed unmatched. The length of the CDR3 is 16 residues. Here the CDR3 reads CASSLGLRGGFNEQFF. The DNA for the CDR3 is TGCGCCAGCAGCTTGGGTTTGCGGGGGGGCTTCAATGAGCAGTTCTTC.